This entry lists 18 T cell receptor beta chains sequenced from one sample in a study of response to subunit inactivated influenza vaccine. One entry per CDR3 protein, called by TCRdb with MiXCR from the RT-PCR reads. The top ten hold 1.9% of the sample, which has hundreds of thousands of distinct CDR3 sequences, about 25% seen once. The sample was CD4+ T cells sorted from PBMCs, taken around 5 days after vaccination. The origin of the receptors is a man aged 50-59 years who received an inactivated influenza vaccine.

This clonotype is labeled as medium-sized (0.01 to 0.1%). The rearrangement links TRBV12-3 or TRBV12-4 to TRBJ2-5, with TRBD1 matching over 8 bases. V trimming: 3 bases; J trimming: 3 bases; junction bases outside the gene matches: 9. This CDR3 region has 16 residues. The CDR3 bases are TGTGCCAGCAGTTTTGAGATAGGACAGGGAAAAGAGACCCAGTACTTC. Translating it yields CASSFEIGQGKETQYF.

V gene TRBV5-1 combines with J gene TRBJ1-6, with D possibly matching TRBD1 (5 bases). The germline V gene has CDR1 SGHRS and CDR2 YFSETQ. V dropped 2 bases and J dropped 9 bases, with 15 bases sitting between them. The CDR3 runs 15 residues. The CDR3 protein is CASSFGGEGGSPLHF. In DNA, the CDR3 is TGCGCCAGCAGCTTCGGGGGTGAAGGCGGTTCACCCCTCCACTTT.

This clonotype was counted at least ten times. The chain uses TRBV18 and TRBJ2-5; no reliable D call. The V end lost 8 bases, the J end lost 2 bases, and 6 bases lay between the germline ends. Germline-derived CDR1 and CDR2 are KGHSH and LQKENI. The CDR3 extends over 11 amino acids. CDR3 in amino acids: CASSPQETQYF. DNA for the CDR3: TGTGCCAGCAGCCCTCAAGAGACCCAGTACTTC.

The chain has TRBV11-1 and TRBJ2-5, with a weak D call TRBD1 (5 bases). This CDR3 has 14 amino acids. V shed 2 bases and J shed 7 bases, with 14 bases lying between them. Germline-derived CDR1 and CDR2 are SGHAT and FQDESV (reference sequence). The CDR3, as DNA: TGTGCCAGCAGCTTACCAGGGAATTCGGGGACCCAGTACTTC. Protein sequence: CASSLPGNSGTQYF.

The chain links TRBV15 to TRBJ2-1, with 8 bases identical to TRBD2. In germline, CDR1 is LNHNV, CDR2 YYDKDF (reference sequence). The CDR3 spans 15 residues. Unmatched junction bases numbered 2, after V lost 1 base and J lost 3 bases. CDR3 loop: CATSRATSGYNEQFF. The CDR3 DNA reads as TGTGCCACCAGCAGAGCTACTAGCGGCTACAATGAGCAGTTCTTC.

This sequence joins TRBV27 and TRBJ2-3; D is unresolved. Germline assignment: CDR1 MNHEY and CDR2 SMNVEV (reference sequence). V was clipped by 7 bases and J by 0 bases, with 8 bases between them. The CDR3 has 13 residues. The CDR3 is CASTRASTDTQYF. As DNA, the CDR3 is TGTGCCAGCACCCGTGCTAGCACAGATACGCAGTATTTT.

This clonotype was counted between two and nine times. The chain couples TRBV28 to TRBJ2-5, with D perhaps assigned TRBD1 or TRBD2 (5 bases each). Germline lookup yields CDR1 MDHEN and CDR2 SYDVKM. V was trimmed by 8 bases and J by 0 bases, leaving 13 bases between them. The CDR3 covers 14 residues. The CDR3 DNA is TGTGCCAGCCAGCCGGGACGCTACCAAGAGACCCAGTACTTC. This encodes CASQPGRYQETQYF.

In DNA form, the CDR3 reads TGTGCCAGCAGTCTCCGGACAGATCGGAGCGGGGAGCTGTTTTTT. It translates to CASSLRTDRSGELFF. The chain employs TRBV12-3 or TRBV12-4 and TRBJ2-2; TRBD1 might be the D (6 bases). V shed 5 bases and J shed 7 bases, with 17 bases lying between them. CDR3 length: 15 amino acids.

The chain has TRBV10-3 and TRBJ2-3; TRBD1 might be the D (6 bases). Trimming cost V 2 bases and J 1 base, with 13 bases left between them. The CDR3 sequence is 16 residues long. Germline V gives CDR1 ENHRY, CDR2 SYGVKD. CDR3 coding DNA: TGTGCCATCAGTGAGAACAGGGCGGGTGGCACAGATACGCAGTATTTT. This gives the protein CAISENRAGGTDTQYF.

This chain links TRBV10-3 with TRBJ1-4, with TRBD1 matching over 9 bases. V lost 11 bases, J lost 10 bases, and 8 bases stayed unmatched. Per germline, CDR1 ENHRY and CDR2 SYGVKD. The CDR3 length is 12 residues. DNA of the CDR3: TGTGCCGTTACAGGGGGCGGGGGAAAACTGTTTTTT. It yields the protein CAVTGGGGKLFF.

The CDR3 reads CASSPDTGVTDTQYF. The CDR3 region has the DNA TGCGCCAGCAGCCCGGATACAGGAGTCACAGATACGCAGTATTTT. This chain connects TRBV5-1 to TRBJ2-3, with a tentative D call TRBD1 (5 bases). The CDR3 covers 15 residues. V was clipped by 4 bases and J by 2 bases, with 14 bases between them. Germline CDR1 reads SGHRS; CDR2 reads YFSETQ.

This rearrangement joins TRBV6-2 or TRBV6-3 to TRBJ2-3; 9 bases fit TRBD2. The CDR3 sequence is 18 residues long. CDR1 is MNHEY and CDR2 is SVGEGT in the germline V gene. The J segment lost 2 bases and the V segment lost 2 bases, leaving 11 bases of the junction unmatched. The CDR3 DNA reads as TGTGCCAGCAGTTACCGTTACGGACTAGCGACGAACACAGATACGCAGTATTTT. Protein product: CASSYRYGLATNTDTQYF.

CDR3 nucleotides: TGTGCCAGCAGCCTAGAGGGACTACAGTACAATGAGCAGTTCTTC. Its translation is CASSLEGLQYNEQFF. The chain joins TRBV7-8 to TRBJ2-1, with 7 bases that match TRBD2. Trimming cost V 5 bases and J 4 bases; bases outside gene matches: 8. This CDR3 spans 15 amino acids. Germline V gene sequence: CDR1 SGHVS, CDR2 FQNEAQ. The full variable domain, rest sourced from reference TRBV7-8 and TRBJ2-1, is GAGVSQSPRYKVAKRGQDVALRCDPISGHVSLFWYQQALGQGPEFLTYFQNEAQLDKSGLPSDRFFAERPEGSVSTLKIQRTQQEDSAVYLCASSLEGLQYNEQFFGPGTRLTVL.

This clonotype appeared a few times. This chain uses TRBV7-9 with TRBJ1-2; 7 nucleotides align to TRBD1. V lost 2 bases and J lost 7; bases outside the gene matches: 4. The CDR3 has 13 residues. Per the germline V gene, CDR1 is SEHNR and CDR2 is FQNEAQ (reference sequence). The CDR3 nucleotides read TGTGCCAGCAGCTTATCGACAGGGTCTGGCTACACCTTC. It translates to CASSLSTGSGYTF.

The chain employs TRBV12-3 or TRBV12-4 and TRBJ2-5; perhaps TRBD1 as D (5 bases). Trimming took 5 bases from V and 5 from J, leaving 15 bases between them. The length of the CDR3 is 14 residues. CDR3 DNA: TGTGCCAGCAGTCCAGGGCCATCCCAGGAGACCCAGTACTTC. Amino acid sequence: CASSPGPSQETQYF.

The V and J genes are TRBV5-1 and TRBJ2-7, with TRBD2 as a possible D gene (6 bases). The CDR3 totals 13 residues. Germline lookup yields CDR1 SGHRS and CDR2 YFSETQ. Trimming removed 0 bases from V and 12 bases from J, with 16 bases in between. For the CDR3, the DNA is TGCGCCAGCAGCTTGGTGGGACTCTCCCCTTGGTACTTC. It specifies CASSLVGLSPWYF.

This clonotype showed up just once. V is TRBV7-8 and J is TRBJ1-1; D is uncertain. Trimming shortened V by 1 base and J by 0 bases, and 9 bases separated the two germline ends. The CDR3 is 15 amino acids. Germline CDR1 is SGHVS and CDR2 is FQNEAQ. CDR3 coding DNA: TGTGCCAGCAGCTTAGACCAACACATGAACACTGAAGCTTTCTTT. Translated, it gives CASSLDQHMNTEAFF.

The chain recombines TRBV20-1 with TRBJ2-1, with TRBD2 matching over 13 bases. This CDR3 spans 14 amino acids. Unmatched junction bases numbered 4, after V lost 4 bases and J lost 7 bases. Looked up from germline, CDR1 is DFQATT and CDR2 is SNEGSKA (reference sequence). The CDR3, as DNA: TGCAGTGCTACCTGGACTAGCGGGAGTAATGAGCAGTTCTTC. Translating it yields CSATWTSGSNEQFF.